The following is a T cell receptor (beta chain) sequence with its context. Its specificity is not known. This specimen belongs to a study of blood T cells in healthy people across ages. The CDR3 has 17 residues. With V trimmed by 1 base and J by 1 base, 10 bases remained unmatched. Germline CDR1 is SQVTM and CDR2 is ANQGSEA. General study points: PBMC samples, being unsorted, prevented any conclusive comparison of naive and antigen-experienced cells.

A second about 6 to 11 cycle PCR used barcoded and J-beta primers. Paired-end reads containing CDR3 totaled no fewer than 2.5 million for each sample. TCRdb reanalysed the 5' RACE reads using MiXCR and keeps one entry per CDR3 protein. The sample yields 600,000 or so distinct CDR3 sequences, about 45% seen once. The chain uses TRBV29-1 and TRBJ2-1; 7 positions agree with TRBD1. Sequenced input: blood. The origin of this receptor is an older man in good health. CDR3: CSVEGGLGRGSYNEQFF. The CDR3 DNA follows: TGCAGCGTTGAAGGAGGCTTGGGCAGGGGGTCCTACAATGAGCAGTTCTTC.